A single sample gave rise to the 29 T cell receptor beta chains below, sequenced in a study of T cell responses to AZD1222 COVID-19 vaccine. Profiling relied on immunoSEQ multiplex PCR, and the TCRdb table lists in-frame clones only, not all of them. The table has fewer than 200,000 clones, about nine tenths seen once. The specimen was peripheral blood, collected on day 0 of AZD1222 vaccination. All receptors come from an adult in good health.

J is TRBJ1-1 and V is TRBV2, with D unclear. Germline CDR1 SNHLY, CDR2 FYNNEI. Deletions cut 7 bases from V and 2 bases from J, with 11 bases between. The CDR3 consists of 13 residues. The CDR3 sequence: CASTPDLNTEAFF. The CDR3 nucleotides read TGTGCCAGCACTCCGGACCTTAACACTGAAGCTTTCTTT.

The V and J genes are TRBV6-5 and TRBJ1-5; D is undetermined. The CDR3 is 13 amino acids. V lost 9 bases and J lost 5, with 14 bases in between. The V gene's germline CDR1 is MNHEY and CDR2 SVGAGI. The CDR3 sequence is CASSGSPYQPQHF. The CDR3, as DNA: TGTGCCAGTTCCGGTAGCCCCTATCAGCCCCAGCATTTT.

The chain employs TRBV7-9 and TRBJ2-1; 8 bases are a match to TRBD2. The germline V gene has CDR1 SEHNR and CDR2 FQNEAQ (reference sequence). The junction had 7 bases not matched to a gene; V was cut back by 6 bases and J by 0 bases. The CDR3 contains 16 residues. The CDR3 coding sequence is TGTGCCAGCAGGGATTTCAGCGGGAGCTCCTACAATGAGCAGTTCTTC. Protein: CASRDFSGSSYNEQFF.

The chain recombines TRBV11-2 with TRBJ1-1; 9 bases match TRBD1. The CDR3 sequence is 14 residues long. With V trimmed by 2 bases and J by 3 bases, 1 base remained unmatched. Germline lookup yields CDR1 SGHAT and CDR2 FQNNGV. CDR3 sequence reads: CASSLRQGDTEAFF. The CDR3 DNA reads TGTGCCAGCAGCTTACGACAGGGGGACACTGAAGCTTTCTTT.

The chain links TRBV28 to TRBJ2-3, with unresolved D. This CDR3 region has 14 residues. From germline, CDR1 is MDHEN and CDR2 SYDVKM. V was trimmed by 8 bases and J by 2 bases, leaving 14 bases between them. The CDR3 loop reads CASSWAGSTDTQYF. The CDR3 nucleotides are TGTGCCAGCTCCTGGGCAGGTTCCACAGATACGCAGTATTTT.

A single count supports this clone. V gene TRBV11-3 combines with J gene TRBJ1-1; weak D call: TRBD1 (5 bases). V was pared by 5 bases and J by 7 bases, with 14 bases between. CDR1 SGHNT and CDR2 YENEEA come from the germline V gene. This CDR3 contains 13 residues. CDR3 sequence: CASSPRGSNEAFF. CDR3 DNA sequence: TGTGCCAGCAGCCCCCGGGGCTCAAATGAAGCTTTCTTT.

This clone was seen once. V gene TRBV7-9 combines with J gene TRBJ2-3; 8 bases align to TRBD2. The V gene end was trimmed by 5 bases and the J gene end by 1 base; junction bases not matched to a gene: 11. The V gene's germline CDR1 is SEHNR and CDR2 FQNEAQ (reference sequence). The CDR3 contains 17 residues. The CDR3 is CASSPWAGGSGTDTQYF. In DNA, the CDR3 is TGTGCCAGCAGCCCCTGGGCGGGAGGCTCGGGCACAGATACGCAGTATTTT. Full variable domain (outside the CDR3, taken from reference TRBV7-9 and TRBJ2-3): DTGVSQNPRHKITKRGQNVTFRCDPISEHNRLYWYRQTLGQGPEFLTYFQNEAQLEKSRLLSDRFSAERPKGSFSTLEIQRTEQGDSAMYLCASSPWAGGSGTDTQYFGPGTRLTVL.

CDR3 in amino acids: CASSMGGSGLDTQYF. In nucleotides, the CDR3 is TGTGCCAGTAGTATGGGCGGGAGCGGTCTCGATACGCAGTATTTT. The chain has TRBV19 and TRBJ2-3; 7 positions match TRBD2. The CDR3 is made up of 15 amino acids. Losses at the gene ends were 3 bases for V and 6 bases for J; bases not matched to a gene: 9. Per germline, CDR1 LNHDA and CDR2 SQIVND (reference sequence).

This chain uses TRBV15 with TRBJ1-4; possibly TRBD1 for D (5 bases). Germline V gene data show CDR1 as LNHNV and CDR2 as YYDKDF (reference sequence). Trimming took off 4 bases at V and 1 base at J, with 19 bases between the two ends. This CDR3 comprises 18 residues. Here the CDR3 DNA reads TGTGCCACCAGCACAAAACCAAAGGGGCCGGGAACTAATGAAAAACTGTTTTTT. Translating it yields CATSTKPKGPGTNEKLFF. The full variable domain, rest sourced from reference TRBV15 and TRBJ1-4, is DAMVIQNPRYQVTQFGKPVTLSCSQTLNHNVMYWYQQKSSQAPKLLFHYYDKDFNNEADTPDNFQSRRPNTSFCFLDIRSPGLGDTAMYLCATSTKPKGPGTNEKLFFGSGTQLSVL.

This clone was detected only once. The chain couples TRBV19 to TRBJ1-6; a weak D match, TRBD1 (6 bases). CDR1 LNHDA and CDR2 SQIVND come from the germline V gene (reference sequence). The CDR3 consists of 14 residues. Trimming removed 2 bases at V and 10 bases at J, with 12 bases between. In DNA form, the CDR3 reads TGTGCCAGTAGTATATCGGGGGCAGAATCACCCCTCCACTTT. Translation: CASSISGAESPLHF.

Note on this clone: At one end the junction does not follow the germline gene, possibly because of a read error. The gene calls are TRBV7-7 and TRBJ2-3; perhaps TRBD2 as D (6 bases). The CDR3 is 15 residues long. Germline V lookup: CDR1 SSHAT, CDR2 FNYEAQ (reference sequence). The CDR3 spells CASSLSASGTDTQYF. In DNA, the CDR3 is TGTGCCAGTAGCTTATCGGCTAGCGGCACAGATACGCAGTATTTT. Supplemented by reference TRBV7-7 and TRBJ2-3, the full variable domain reads GAGVSQSPRYKVTKRGQDVTLRCDPISSHATLYWYQQALGQGPEFLTYFNYEAQPDKSGLPSDRFSAERPEGSISTLTIQRTEQRDSAMYRCASSLSASGTDTQYFGPGTRLTVL.

As DNA, the CDR3 is TGTGCCAGCAGTTTCCAAGTGGGGCTCGGGGAGCTGTTTTTT. Its protein product is CASSFQVGLGELFF. The genes are TRBV27 and TRBJ2-2, with D perhaps TRBD1 (5 bases). V dropped 3 bases and J dropped 7 bases, with 12 bases sitting between them. Germline V gene data show CDR1 as MNHEY and CDR2 as SMNVEV (reference sequence). This CDR3 comprises 14 residues.

The CDR3 nucleotides are TGTGCCAGCAGGCGACAGAATAACTATGGCTACACCTTC. Protein: CASRRQNNYGYTF. This chain joins TRBV6-5 and TRBJ1-2; D is possibly TRBD1 (5 bases). The CDR3 loop spans 13 amino acids. Per germline, CDR1 MNHEY and CDR2 SVGAGI. V dropped 6 bases and J dropped 1 base, with 9 bases sitting between them.

On this clone itself: The junction and the germline gene differ at one end; a read error may be behind it. The chain combines TRBV2 with TRBJ2-1, with D perhaps assigned TRBD1 or TRBD2 (5 bases each). CDR3 length: 15 amino acids. The germline V gene encodes CDR1 SNHLY and CDR2 FYNNEI. The CDR3: CASSEAGTDYNEQFF. CDR3 nucleotide sequence: TGTGCCAGCAGCGAAGCCGGGACGGACTACAATGAGCAGTTCTTC. The entire variable domain, with the rest obtained from reference TRBV2 and TRBJ2-1, is as follows: EPEVTQTPSHQVTQMGQEVILRCVPISNHLYFYWYRQILGQKVEFLVSFYNNEISEKSEIFDDQFSVERPDGSNFTLKIRSTKLEDSAMYFCASSEAGTDYNEQFFGPGTRLTVL.

The V and J genes are TRBV25-1 and TRBJ1-1, with a weak D call TRBD1 (5 bases). Looked up from germline, CDR1 is MGHDK and CDR2 is SYGVNS. V lost 6 bases, J lost 5 bases, and 13 bases lay in between. This CDR3 is 13 amino acids long. CDR3 bases: TGTGCCAGCAGGGTGGGGCAGCTGACTGAAGCTTTCTTT. Protein product: CASRVGQLTEAFF.

This chain joins TRBV5-4 and TRBJ1-1; the D is unclear. This CDR3 is 14 amino acids long. V shed 4 bases and J shed 6 bases, with 16 bases lying between them. The germline gives CDR1 SGHNT, CDR2 YYREEE (reference sequence). The CDR3 reads CASSQKGSLAEAFF. CDR3 nucleotides: TGTGCCAGCAGCCAAAAAGGGAGCCTTGCTGAAGCTTTCTTT.

The gene calls are TRBV5-1 and TRBJ2-3; no definite D call. The germline CDR1 and CDR2 sequences are SGHRS and YFSETQ. V shed 0 bases and J shed 4 bases, with 9 bases lying between them. CDR3 length equals 14 residues. This CDR3 is CASSLGLLADTQYF. DNA for the CDR3: TGCGCCAGCAGCTTGGGACTTTTGGCAGATACGCAGTATTTT.

DNA for the CDR3: TGTGCCAGCAGTACCAGCCTTGGAAACACCATATATTTT. Encoded protein: CASSTSLGNTIYF. The chain combines TRBV6-2 or TRBV6-3 with TRBJ1-3; unclear D gene. Germline V gene sequence: CDR1 MNHEY, CDR2 SVGEGT. This CDR3 contains 13 residues. Between the trimmed V and J ends, which lost 5 bases and 3 bases, there was a span of 8 bases.

The CDR3 sequence is CATRFPGGVTGELFF. CDR3 sequence (DNA): TGTGCCACCAGATTCCCAGGGGGCGTAACCGGGGAGCTGTTTTTT. This rearrangement joins TRBV28 to TRBJ2-2; 8 nucleotides agree with TRBD1. CDR3 length equals 15 residues. Germline loops: CDR1 MDHEN, CDR2 SYDVKM. Trimming took 10 bases from V and 5 from J; bases not matched to a gene: 12. The full variable domain, rest sourced from reference TRBV28 and TRBJ2-2, is DVKVTQSSRYLVKRTGEKVFLECVQDMDHENMFWYRQDPGLGLRLIYFSYDVKMKEKGDIPEGYSVSREKKERFSLILESASTNQTSMYLCATRFPGGVTGELFFGEGSRLTVL.

To note about this clone: One end of the junction varies from germline; a read error may be responsible. The V and J genes are TRBV30 and TRBJ1-2, with D unresolved. This CDR3 is 14 amino acids long. Germline V lookup: CDR1 GTSNPN, CDR2 SVGIG (reference sequence). This CDR3 reads CAWSVLIGNSGYTF. CDR3 sequence (DNA): TGTGCCTGGAGTGTTTTGATAGGGAACTCTGGCTACACCTTC. The full variable domain, completed using reference TRBV30 and TRBJ1-2, is SQTIHQWPATLVQPVGSPLSLECTVEGTSNPNLYWYRQAAGRGLQLLFYSVGIGQISSEVPQNLSASRPQDRQFILSSKKLLLSDSGFYLCAWSVLIGNSGYTFGSGTRLTVV.

This clone was counted between two and nine times. The chain has TRBV12-3 or TRBV12-4 and TRBJ2-3, with D tentatively TRBD2 (5 bases). V was shortened by 3 bases and J by 10 bases, with 14 bases between the two germline ends. The CDR3 length is 13 residues. CDR3 nucleotide sequence: TGTGCCAGCAGTTTGGGCGAACGGGGTTCGCAGTATTTT. This translates into CASSLGERGSQYF.

The chain links TRBV9 to TRBJ1-4; TRBD1 matches 8 bases. Losses at the gene ends were 3 bases for V and 6 bases for J; bases not matched to a gene: 10. This CDR3 is built from 16 residues. Germline CDR1 reads SGDLS; CDR2 reads YYNGEE. The CDR3, as DNA: TGTGCCAGCAGCGACGGGACAGGCCCCAAGGATGAAAAACTGTTTTTT. It translates to CASSDGTGPKDEKLFF.

The V call is TRBV24-1, the J call TRBJ2-5, with D possibly TRBD1 on 6 matching bases. The CDR3 has 13 amino acids. Deletions cut 7 bases from V and 0 bases from J, with 8 bases between. Germline CDR1 is KGHDR and CDR2 is SFDVKD. The CDR3 DNA sequence: TGTGCCACCAGCAGGGGTTACCAAGAGACCCAGTACTTC. Amino acid sequence: CATSRGYQETQYF.

The chain joins TRBV5-1 to TRBJ2-1, with D possibly being TRBD2 (7 bases). CDR1 and CDR2 (germline): SGHRS, YFSETQ. CDR3 length: 15 amino acids. The germline V and J ends were trimmed by 2 bases and 7 bases, with 16 bases remaining between them. CDR3 residues: CASSLVRGAQNEQFF. CDR3 nucleotides: TGCGCCAGCAGCTTAGTCCGGGGGGCGCAAAATGAGCAGTTCTTC.

The chain recombines TRBV5-4 with TRBJ1-1; D possibly corresponds to TRBD1 (5 bases). This CDR3 contains 15 residues. V lost 3 bases and J 4 bases, leaving 16 bases between the germline ends. Germline V CDR1 and CDR2: SGHNT, YYREEE (reference sequence). The CDR3 spells CASSWQGMESTEAFF. CDR3 sequence (DNA): TGTGCCAGCAGCTGGCAGGGAATGGAGAGCACTGAAGCTTTCTTT. Full variable domain (missing parts from reference TRBV5-4 and TRBJ1-1): ETGVTQSPTHLIKTRGQQVTLRCSSQSGHNTVSWYQQALGQGPQFIFQYYREEENGRGNFPPRFSGLQFPNYSSELNVNALELDDSALYLCASSWQGMESTEAFFGQGTRLTVV.

The rearrangement joins TRBV6-5 to TRBJ1-5, with 8 positions matching TRBD1. The V gene's germline CDR1 is MNHEY and CDR2 SVGAGI. The CDR3 is 15 amino acids. The junction had 5 bases not matched to a gene; V was cut back by 5 bases and J by 2 bases. The CDR3 coding sequence is TGTGCCAGCAGTCAAATGACAGGGGGCAATCAGCCCCAGCATTTT. Protein sequence: CASSQMTGGNQPQHF.

The chain links TRBV28 to TRBJ1-5; 7 bases agree with TRBD1. The CDR3 totals 15 residues. Trimming at V came to 3 bases and at J to 0 bases, leaving 2 bases not matched to a gene. Germline V gene data show CDR1 as MDHEN and CDR2 as SYDVKM. The CDR3 nucleotides read TGTGCCAGCAGTTTCGACAGGGATAGCAATCAGCCCCAGCATTTT. Its protein is CASSFDRDSNQPQHF.

J is TRBJ1-6 and V is TRBV7-8, with 7 bases that match TRBD1. Germline CDR1 reads SGHVS; CDR2 reads FQNEAQ. This CDR3 has 15 amino acids. The trim removed 5 bases at V and 8 bases at J, leaving 9 bases unmatched. Here the CDR3 reads CASSASTGTHSPLHF. The CDR3 DNA is TGTGCCAGCAGCGCGTCGACAGGGACTCATTCACCCCTCCACTTT.

The chain uses TRBV30 and TRBJ1-2, with TRBD1 matching over 8 bases. Germline lookup yields CDR1 GTSNPN and CDR2 SVGIG (reference sequence). This CDR3 comprises 13 residues. Trimming removed 4 bases from V and 1 base from J; junction bases left unmatched: 2. As DNA, the CDR3 is TGTGCCTGGAACGACAGGGGTAACTATGGCTACACCTTC. Residues: CAWNDRGNYGYTF.